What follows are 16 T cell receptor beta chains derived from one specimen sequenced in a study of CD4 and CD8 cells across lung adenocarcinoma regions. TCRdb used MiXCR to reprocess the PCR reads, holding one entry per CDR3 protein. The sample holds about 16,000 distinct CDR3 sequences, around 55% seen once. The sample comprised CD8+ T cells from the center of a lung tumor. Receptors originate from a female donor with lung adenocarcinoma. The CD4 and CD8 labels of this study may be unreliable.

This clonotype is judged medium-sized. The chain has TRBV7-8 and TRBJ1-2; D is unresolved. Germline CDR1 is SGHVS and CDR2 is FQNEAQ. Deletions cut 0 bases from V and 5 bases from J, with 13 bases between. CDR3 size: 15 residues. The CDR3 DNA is TGTGCCAGCAGCTTAGCGCCCACAGCGACATATGGCTACACCTTC. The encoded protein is CASSLAPTATYGYTF.

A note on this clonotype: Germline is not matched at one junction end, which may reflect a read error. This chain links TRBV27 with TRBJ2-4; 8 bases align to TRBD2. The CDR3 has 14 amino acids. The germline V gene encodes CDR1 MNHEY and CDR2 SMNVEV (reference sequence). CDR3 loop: CGSTGGGFKNMQYF. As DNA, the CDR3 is TGTGGCAGCACGGGGGGGGGGTTCAAAAACATGCAGTACTTT.

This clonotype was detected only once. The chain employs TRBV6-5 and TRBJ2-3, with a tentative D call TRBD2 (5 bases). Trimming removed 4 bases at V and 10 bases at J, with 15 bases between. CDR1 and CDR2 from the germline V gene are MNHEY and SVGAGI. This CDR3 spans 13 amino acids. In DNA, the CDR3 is TGTGCCAGCAGTTGGGTGAGCACCGGGGCGCAGTATTTT. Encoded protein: CASSWVSTGAQYF.

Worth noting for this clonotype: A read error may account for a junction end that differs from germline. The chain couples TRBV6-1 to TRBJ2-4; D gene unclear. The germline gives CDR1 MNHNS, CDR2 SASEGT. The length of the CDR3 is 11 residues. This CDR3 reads CASPAEDTQYF. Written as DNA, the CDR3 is TGTGCCAGCCCCGCGGAAGACACTCAGTATTTC.

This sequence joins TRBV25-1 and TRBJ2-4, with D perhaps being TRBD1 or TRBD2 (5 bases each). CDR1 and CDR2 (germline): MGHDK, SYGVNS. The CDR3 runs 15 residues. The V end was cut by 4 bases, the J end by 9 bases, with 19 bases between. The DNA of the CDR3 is TGTGCCAGCAGTGTCCGGGACCTCCGAGGGGCCATTCAGTACTTC. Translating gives CASSVRDLRGAIQYF.

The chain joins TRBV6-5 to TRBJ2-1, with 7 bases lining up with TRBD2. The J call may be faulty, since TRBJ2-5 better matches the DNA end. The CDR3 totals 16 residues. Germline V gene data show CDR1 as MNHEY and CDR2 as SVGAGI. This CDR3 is CASSYGGLAVQETQYF. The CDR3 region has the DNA TGTGCCAGCAGTTACGGCGGCCTAGCGGTGCAAGAGACCCAGTACTTC.

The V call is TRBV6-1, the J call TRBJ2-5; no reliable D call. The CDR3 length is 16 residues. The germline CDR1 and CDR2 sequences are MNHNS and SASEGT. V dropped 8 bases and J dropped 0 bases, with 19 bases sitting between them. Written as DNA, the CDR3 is TGTGCCAGCGCGTGGCGCGGTAGCCGTGACCAAGAGACCCAGTACTTC. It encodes CASAWRGSRDQETQYF.

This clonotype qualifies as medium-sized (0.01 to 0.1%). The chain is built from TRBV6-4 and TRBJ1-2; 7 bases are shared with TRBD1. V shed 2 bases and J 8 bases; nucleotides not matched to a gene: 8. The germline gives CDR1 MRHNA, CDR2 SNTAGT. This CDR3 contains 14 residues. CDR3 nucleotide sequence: TGTGCCAGCAGTGACAGAGAGGGGGCGGCAGGCTACACCTTC. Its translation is CASSDREGAAGYTF.

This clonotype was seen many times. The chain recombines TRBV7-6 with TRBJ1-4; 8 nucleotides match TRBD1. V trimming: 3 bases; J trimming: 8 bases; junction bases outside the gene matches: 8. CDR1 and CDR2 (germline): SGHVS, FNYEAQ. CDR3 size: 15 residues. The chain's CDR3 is CASSFGQGREEKLFF. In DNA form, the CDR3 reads TGTGCCAGCAGCTTCGGACAGGGAAGAGAGGAAAAACTGTTTTTT.

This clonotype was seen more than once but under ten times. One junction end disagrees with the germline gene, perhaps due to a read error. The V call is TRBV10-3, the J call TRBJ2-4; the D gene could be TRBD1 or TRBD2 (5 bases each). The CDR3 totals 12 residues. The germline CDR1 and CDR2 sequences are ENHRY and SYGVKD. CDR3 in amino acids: CAGLGAKNTQYF. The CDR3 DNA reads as TGTGCGGGGCTGGGAGCCAAAAATACGCAGTATTTC.

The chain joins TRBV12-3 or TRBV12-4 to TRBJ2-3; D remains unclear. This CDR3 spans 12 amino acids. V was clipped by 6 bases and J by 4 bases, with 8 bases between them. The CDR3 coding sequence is TGTGCCAGCAGGTATAGTGCAGATACGCAGTATTTT. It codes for CASRYSADTQYF.

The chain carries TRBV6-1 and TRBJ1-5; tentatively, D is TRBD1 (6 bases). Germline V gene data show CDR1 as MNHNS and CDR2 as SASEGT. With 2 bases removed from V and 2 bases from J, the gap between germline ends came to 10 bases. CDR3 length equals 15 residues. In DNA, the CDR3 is TGTGCCAGCAGTGAATACGGACAGCGCAATCAGCCCCAGCATTTT. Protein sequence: CASSEYGQRNQPQHF.

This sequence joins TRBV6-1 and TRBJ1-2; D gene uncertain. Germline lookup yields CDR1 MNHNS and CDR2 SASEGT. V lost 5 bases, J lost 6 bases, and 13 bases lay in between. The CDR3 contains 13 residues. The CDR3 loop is CASSPEPVHGYTF. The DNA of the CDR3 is TGTGCCAGCAGTCCGGAACCGGTACATGGCTACACCTTC.

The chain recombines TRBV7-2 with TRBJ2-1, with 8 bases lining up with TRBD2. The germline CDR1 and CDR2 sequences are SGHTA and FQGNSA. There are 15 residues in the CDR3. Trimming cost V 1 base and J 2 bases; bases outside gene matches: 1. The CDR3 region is CASSLGTSTYNEQFF. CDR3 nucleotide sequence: TGTGCCAGCAGCTTAGGGACTAGCACCTACAATGAGCAGTTCTTC.

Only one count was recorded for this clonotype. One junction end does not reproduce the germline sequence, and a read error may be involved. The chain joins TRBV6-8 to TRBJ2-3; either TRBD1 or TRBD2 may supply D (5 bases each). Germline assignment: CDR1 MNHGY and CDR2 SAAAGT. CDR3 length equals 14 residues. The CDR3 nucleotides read TGCGGCGGCAGGAGGACACATGCCACAGACACGCAGTATTTT. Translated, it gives CGGRRTHATDTQYF.

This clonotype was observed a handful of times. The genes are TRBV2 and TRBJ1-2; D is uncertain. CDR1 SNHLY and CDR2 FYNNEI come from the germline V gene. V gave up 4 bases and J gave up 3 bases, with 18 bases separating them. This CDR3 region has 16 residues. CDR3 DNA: TGTGCCAGCAGTGTAAGATCATTGTACGTTCACTATGGCTACACCTTC. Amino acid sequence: CASSVRSLYVHYGYTF.